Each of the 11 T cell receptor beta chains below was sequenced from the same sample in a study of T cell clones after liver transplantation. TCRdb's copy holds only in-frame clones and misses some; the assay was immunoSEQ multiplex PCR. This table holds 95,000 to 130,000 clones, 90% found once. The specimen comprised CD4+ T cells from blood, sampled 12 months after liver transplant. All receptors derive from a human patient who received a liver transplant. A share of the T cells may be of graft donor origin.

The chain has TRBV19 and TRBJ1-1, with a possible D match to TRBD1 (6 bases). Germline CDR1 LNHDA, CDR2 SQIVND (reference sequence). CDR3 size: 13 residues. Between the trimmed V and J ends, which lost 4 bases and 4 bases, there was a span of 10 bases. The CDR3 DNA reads TGTGCCAGTAGTACAGCGACAGGCACTGAAGCTTTCTTT. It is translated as CASSTATGTEAFF.

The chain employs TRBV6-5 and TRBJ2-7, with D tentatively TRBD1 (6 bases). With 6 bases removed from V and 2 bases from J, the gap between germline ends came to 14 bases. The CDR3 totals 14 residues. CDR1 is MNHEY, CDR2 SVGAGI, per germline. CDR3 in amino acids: CASRHTGSAYEQYF. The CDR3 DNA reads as TGTGCCAGCAGGCATACAGGGAGTGCCTACGAGCAGTACTTC.

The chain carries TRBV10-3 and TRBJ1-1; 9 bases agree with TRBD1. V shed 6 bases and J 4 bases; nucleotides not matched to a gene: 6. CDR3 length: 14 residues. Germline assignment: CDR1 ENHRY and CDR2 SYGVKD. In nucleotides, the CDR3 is TGTGCCATCAGCGCCGGGACAGGGTTCACTGAAGCTTTCTTT. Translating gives CAISAGTGFTEAFF.

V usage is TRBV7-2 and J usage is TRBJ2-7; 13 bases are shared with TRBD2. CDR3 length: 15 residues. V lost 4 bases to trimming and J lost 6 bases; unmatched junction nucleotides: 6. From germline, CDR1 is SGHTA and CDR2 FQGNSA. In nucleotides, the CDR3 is TGTGCCAGCAGCTGGGGGGGACTAGCGGGAAGCGAGCAGTACTTC. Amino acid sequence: CASSWGGLAGSEQYF. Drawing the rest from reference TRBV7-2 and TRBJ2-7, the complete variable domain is GAGVSQSPSNKVTEKGKDVELRCDPISGHTALYWYRQSLGQGLEFLIYFQGNSAPDKSGLPSDRFSAERTGGSVSTLTIQRTQQEDSAVYLCASSWGGLAGSEQYFGPGTRLTVT.

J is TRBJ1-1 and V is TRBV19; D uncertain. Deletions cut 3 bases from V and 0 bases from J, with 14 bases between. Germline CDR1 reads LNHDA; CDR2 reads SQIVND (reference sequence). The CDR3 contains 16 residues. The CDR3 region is CASSIGAALMNTEAFF. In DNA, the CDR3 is TGTGCCAGTAGTATTGGAGCAGCTTTGATGAACACTGAAGCTTTCTTT. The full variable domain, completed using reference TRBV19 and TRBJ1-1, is DGGITQSPKYLFRKEGQNVTLSCEQNLNHDAMYWYRQDPGQGLRLIYYSQIVNDFQKGDIAEGYSVSREKKESFPLTVTSAQKNPTAFYLCASSIGAALMNTEAFFGQGTRLTVV.

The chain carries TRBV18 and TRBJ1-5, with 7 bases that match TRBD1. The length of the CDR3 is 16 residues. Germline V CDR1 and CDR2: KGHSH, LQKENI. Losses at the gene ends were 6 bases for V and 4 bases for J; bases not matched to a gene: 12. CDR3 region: CASSLPTGAGNQPQHF. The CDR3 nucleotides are TGTGCCAGCTCGCTTCCCACAGGGGCTGGAAATCAGCCCCAGCATTTT.

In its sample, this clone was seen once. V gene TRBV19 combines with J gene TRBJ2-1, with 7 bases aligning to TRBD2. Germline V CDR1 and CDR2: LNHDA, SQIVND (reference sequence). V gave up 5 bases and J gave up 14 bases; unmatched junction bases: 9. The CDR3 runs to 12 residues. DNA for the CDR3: TGTGCCAGTAGTTCGGGCGGGAGCATCGAGTTCTTC. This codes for CASSSGGSIEFF. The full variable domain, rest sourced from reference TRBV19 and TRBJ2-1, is DGGITQSPKYLFRKEGQNVTLSCEQNLNHDAMYWYRQDPGQGLRLIYYSQIVNDFQKGDIAEGYSVSREKKESFPLTVTSAQKNPTAFYLCASSSGGSIEFFGPGTRLTVL.

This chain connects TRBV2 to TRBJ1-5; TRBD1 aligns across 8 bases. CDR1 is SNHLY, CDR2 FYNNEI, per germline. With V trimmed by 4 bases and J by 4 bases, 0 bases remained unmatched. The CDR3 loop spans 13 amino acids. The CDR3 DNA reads TGTGCCAGCAGTGGACAGGGGAATCAGCCCCAGCATTTT. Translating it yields CASSGQGNQPQHF.

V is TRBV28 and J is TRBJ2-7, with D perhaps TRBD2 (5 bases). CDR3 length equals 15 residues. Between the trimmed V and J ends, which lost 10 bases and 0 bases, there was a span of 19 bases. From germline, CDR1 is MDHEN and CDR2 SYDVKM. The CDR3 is CAISSRGGYSYEQYF. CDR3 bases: TGTGCCATCTCCTCACGAGGAGGTTACTCCTACGAGCAGTACTTC.

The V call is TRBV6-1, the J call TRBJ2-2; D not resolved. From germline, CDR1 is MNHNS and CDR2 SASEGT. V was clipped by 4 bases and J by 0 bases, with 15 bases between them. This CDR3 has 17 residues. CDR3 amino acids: CASSARPRGSNTGELFF. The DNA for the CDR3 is TGTGCCAGCAGTGCCCGACCGAGAGGTTCGAACACCGGGGAGCTGTTTTTT.

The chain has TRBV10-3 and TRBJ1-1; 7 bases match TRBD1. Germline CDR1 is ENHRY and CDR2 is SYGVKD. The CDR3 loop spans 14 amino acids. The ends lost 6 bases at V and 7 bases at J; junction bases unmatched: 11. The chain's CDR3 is CAIRGTGTEIEAFF. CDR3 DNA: TGTGCCATCAGGGGAACCGGGACAGAAATTGAAGCTTTCTTT.